This T cell receptor (beta chain) was found in a study of CD4 T cells in relation to SARS-CoV-2 and coronaviruses. Concerning this clone itself: Its antigen is unknown.

CD4+ T cells from unexposed donors were obtained before the COVID-19 pandemic (2011-2018). The cells were cultured for roughly 11 days before CD4+ T cells were isolated. This CDR3 has 16 residues. Germline-derived CDR1 and CDR2 are SGHAT and FQDESV (reference sequence). The ends were cut back, 1 base at V and 0 bases at J, with 10 bases in the middle. Clones were sequenced by immunoSEQ multiplex PCR, and TCRdb holds only the in-frame ones, with some missing. The profile shows some 25,000 clones, more than 60% of them singletons. The V call is TRBV11-1, the J call TRBJ2-1; D not certain. This clonotype was obtained from a human donor in good health. Specimen: CD4+ T cells from PBMCs, cultured in vitro. In nucleotides, the CDR3 is TGTGCCAGCAGCTTAGGGCTTCTGAGCTCCTACAATGAGCAGTTCTTC. It translates to CASSLGLLSSYNEQFF.